This is a list of T cell receptor beta chains from one sample in a study of blood T cells in healthy people across ages. TCRdb independently ran MiXCR on the 5' RACE reads; one entry per CDR3 protein. The table records about 970,000 distinct CDR3 sequences, 51% of them present only once. Sequencing was done on a sample of blood. The source is a woman aged 60-70 years in good health. Each CDR3 is given with its conserved first and last residue. D genes are given only for firm matches. Clone size is stated in some rows and not others, as once, few, many or a class when expanded.

>TRBV20-1|NA|TRBJ2-7|16|TRBD2
TGCAGTGCTAGAGATCTGGAGCGGGAAGGTTCCTACGAGCAGTACTTC
CSARDLEREGSYEQYF
>TRBV4-1|NA|TRBJ2-1|15|TRBD2
TGCGCCAGCACCGCGGGCCTAGCGGGGCCTTATGAGCAGTTCTTC
CASTAGLAGPYEQFF
>TRBV12-3/TRBV12-4|many|TRBJ1-1|13|TRBD1
TGTGCCAGCAGAAAAGGACAGGGGGCTGAAGCTTTCTTT
CASRKGQGAEAFF
>TRBV7-2|NA|TRBJ2-7|14|NA
TGTGCCAGCAGCTTAGCTAGCTTAAACTACGAGCAGTACTTC
CASSLASLNYEQYF
>TRBV11-2|NA|TRBJ2-1|18|TRBD2
TGTGCCAGCAGCTCCCGTTGGTTAGTTAGCGGGGGCTACAATGAGCAGTTCTTC
CASSSRWLVSGGYNEQFF
>TRBV2|few|TRBJ1-5|15|TRBD1
TGTGCCAGCAGTGAACAGGGGGGAAGCAATCAGCCCCAGCATTTT
CASSEQGGSNQPQHF
>TRBV5-1|few|TRBJ2-3|15|NA
TGCGCCAGCAGCTTGACTACGACAAGCACAGATACGCAGTATTTT
CASSLTTTSTDTQYF
>TRBV6-6|NA|TRBJ2-3|13|TRBD2
TGTGCCAGCAGCCCAGCGGGAGTAGATACGCAGTATTTT
CASSPAGVDTQYF
>TRBV4-2|few|TRBJ2-7|14|NA
TGTGCCAGCAGCCGGGAAGTTCGAAACTACGAGCAGTACTTC
CASSREVRNYEQYF
>TRBV28|NA|TRBJ1-2|15|TRBD1
TGTGCCAGCAGTTTCCCTGGGACAGCTAACTATGGCTACACCTTC
CASSFPGTANYGYTF
>TRBV28|once|TRBJ2-1|16|TRBD2
TGTGCCAGCAGTTTAGGCCTAGCGGGGTTCTACAATGAGCAGTTCTTC
CASSLGLAGFYNEQFF
>TRBV5-1|NA|TRBJ2-1|15|TRBD1
TGCGCCAGCAGCTGGACAGGGGGTTACTACAATGAGCAGTTCTTC
CASSWTGGYYNEQFF
>TRBV5-1|NA|TRBJ2-1|17|TRBD2
TGCGCCAGCAGCTTGGCCCTTAGCGGGAGAATGAACAATGAGCAGTTCTTC
CASSLALSGRMNNEQFF
>TRBV20-1|NA|TRBJ2-3|15|TRBD2
TGCAGTGCCACTATACTAGCGGGAGGGTCGAATACGCAGTATTTT
CSATILAGGSNTQYF
>TRBV3-1|once|TRBJ2-1|17|NA
TGTGCCAGCAGCCCCCAGGGGGGGTATTCGTTAGATAATGAGCAGTTCTTC
CASSPQGGYSLDNEQFF
>TRBV4-1|few|TRBJ2-7|17|NA
TGCGCCAGCAGCTCTCTTACCGGGAACAAGAGGTCCTACGAGCAGTACTTC
CASSSLTGNKRSYEQYF
>TRBV27|NA|TRBJ2-1|14|NA
TGTGCCAGCAGTACGCGGGACACGGGGAATGAGCAGTTCTTC
CASSTRDTGNEQFF
>TRBV4-1|NA|TRBJ2-3|17|TRBD2
TGCGCCAGCAGCCAACAGACTAGCGGGAGGCGAGCAGATACGCAGTATTTT
CASSQQTSGRRADTQYF